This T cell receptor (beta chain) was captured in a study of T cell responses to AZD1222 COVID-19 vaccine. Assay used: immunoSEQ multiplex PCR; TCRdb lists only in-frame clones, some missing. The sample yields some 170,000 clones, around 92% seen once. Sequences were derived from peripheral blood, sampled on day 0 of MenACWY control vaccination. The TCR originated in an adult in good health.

In nucleotides, the CDR3 is TGTGCCAGCAGCTTCCGCGGGAGTCAGACCCAGTACTTC. Translation gives CASSFRGSQTQYF. This chain connects TRBV7-2 to TRBJ2-5; 7 positions agree with TRBD2. V shed 3 bases, J shed 6 bases, and the junction held 4 bases outside the gene matches. The CDR3 has 13 amino acids. CDR1 SGHTA and CDR2 FQGNSA come from the germline V gene. The whole variable domain, remainder taken from reference TRBV7-2 and TRBJ2-5, is GAGVSQSPSNKVTEKGKDVELRCDPISGHTALYWYRQSLGQGLEFLIYFQGNSAPDKSGLPSDRFSAERTGGSVSTLTIQRTQQEDSAVYLCASSFRGSQTQYFGPGTRLLVL.